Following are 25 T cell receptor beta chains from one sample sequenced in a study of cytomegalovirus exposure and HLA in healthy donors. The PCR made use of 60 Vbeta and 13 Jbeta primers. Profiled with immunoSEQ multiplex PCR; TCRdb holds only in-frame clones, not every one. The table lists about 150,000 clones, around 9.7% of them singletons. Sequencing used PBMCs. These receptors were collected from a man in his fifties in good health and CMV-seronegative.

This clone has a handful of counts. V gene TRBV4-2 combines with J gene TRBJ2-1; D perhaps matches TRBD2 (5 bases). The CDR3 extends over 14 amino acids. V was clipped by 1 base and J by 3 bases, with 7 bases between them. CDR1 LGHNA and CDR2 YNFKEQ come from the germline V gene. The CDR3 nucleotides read TGTGCCAGCAGCCAAGTGACTAACTACAATGAGCAGTTCTTC. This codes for CASSQVTNYNEQFF.

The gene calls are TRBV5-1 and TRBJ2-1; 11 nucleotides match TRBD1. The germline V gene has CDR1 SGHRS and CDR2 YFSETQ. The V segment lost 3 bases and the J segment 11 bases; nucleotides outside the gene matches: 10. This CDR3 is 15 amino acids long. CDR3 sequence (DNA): TGCGCCAGCAGCTATCCGGGACAGGGGGAAAAGAAGCAGTTCTTC. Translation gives CASSYPGQGEKKQFF.

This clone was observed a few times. The CDR3 nucleotides read TGTGCCTGGAGTGTAAACGCAGGGGGCCTCGGCTACACCTTC. Protein: CAWSVNAGGLGYTF. The chain recombines TRBV30 with TRBJ1-2, with 8 nucleotides matching TRBD1. J was trimmed by 8 bases and V by 0 bases; bases with no gene match: 8. The germline CDR1 and CDR2 sequences are GTSNPN and SVGIG (reference sequence). The CDR3 sequence is 14 residues long.

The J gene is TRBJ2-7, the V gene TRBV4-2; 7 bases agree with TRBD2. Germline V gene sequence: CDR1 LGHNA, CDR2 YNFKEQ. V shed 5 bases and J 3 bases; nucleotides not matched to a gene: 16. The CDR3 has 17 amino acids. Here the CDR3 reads CASSSESGGGGSYEQYF. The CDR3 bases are TGTGCCAGCAGCTCGGAGAGTGGCGGGGGTGGTAGCTACGAGCAGTACTTC.

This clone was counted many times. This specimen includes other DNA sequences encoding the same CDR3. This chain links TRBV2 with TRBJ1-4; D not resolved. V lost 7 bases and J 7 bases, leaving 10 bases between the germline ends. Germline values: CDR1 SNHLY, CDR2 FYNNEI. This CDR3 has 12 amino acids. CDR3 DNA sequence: TGTGCCAGCATGAGGCTGGGTGAAAAACTGTTTTTT. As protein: CASMRLGEKLFF.

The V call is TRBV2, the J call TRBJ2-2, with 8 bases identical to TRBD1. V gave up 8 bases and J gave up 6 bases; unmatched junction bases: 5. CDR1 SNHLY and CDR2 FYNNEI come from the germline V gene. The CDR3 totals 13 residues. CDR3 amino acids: CASRPGGPGELFF. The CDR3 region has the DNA TGTGCCAGCCGGCCAGGGGGCCCCGGGGAGCTGTTTTTT.

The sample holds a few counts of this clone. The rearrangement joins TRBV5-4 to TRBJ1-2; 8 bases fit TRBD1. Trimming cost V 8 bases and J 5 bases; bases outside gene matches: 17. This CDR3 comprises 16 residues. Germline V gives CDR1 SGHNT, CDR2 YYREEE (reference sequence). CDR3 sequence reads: CARRPLTWTGLYGYTF. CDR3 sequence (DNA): TGTGCCAGAAGGCCTTTGACTTGGACAGGGCTTTATGGCTACACCTTC.

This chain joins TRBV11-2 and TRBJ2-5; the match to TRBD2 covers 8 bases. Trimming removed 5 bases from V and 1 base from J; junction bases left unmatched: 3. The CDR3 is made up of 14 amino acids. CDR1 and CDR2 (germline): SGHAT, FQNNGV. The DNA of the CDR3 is TGTGCCAGCAGCCGAGGACTAGCCCAAGAGACCCAGTACTTC. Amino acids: CASSRGLAQETQYF.

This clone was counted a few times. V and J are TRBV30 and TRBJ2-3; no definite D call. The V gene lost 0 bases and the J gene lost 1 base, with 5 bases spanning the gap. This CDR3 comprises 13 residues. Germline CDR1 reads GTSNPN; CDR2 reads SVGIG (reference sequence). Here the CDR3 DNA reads TGTGCCTGGAGTGTATCAGGCACAGATACGCAGTATTTT. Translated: CAWSVSGTDTQYF.

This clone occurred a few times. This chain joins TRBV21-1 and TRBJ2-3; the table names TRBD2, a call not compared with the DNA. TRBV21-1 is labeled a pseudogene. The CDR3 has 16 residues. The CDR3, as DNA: TGTGCCAGCAGCAAACCCCTCCTAGCGAGGACAGATACGCAGTATTTT. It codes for CASSKPLLARTDTQYF.

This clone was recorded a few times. CDR3 bases: TGTGCCAGCAGCCGACAACCCACGGTAGCTTTCTTT. Residues: CASSRQPTVAFF. The genes are TRBV11-2 and TRBJ1-1; D unclear. CDR1 is SGHAT, CDR2 FQNNGV, per germline. V was pared by 5 bases and J by 10 bases, with 14 bases between. There are 12 residues in the CDR3.

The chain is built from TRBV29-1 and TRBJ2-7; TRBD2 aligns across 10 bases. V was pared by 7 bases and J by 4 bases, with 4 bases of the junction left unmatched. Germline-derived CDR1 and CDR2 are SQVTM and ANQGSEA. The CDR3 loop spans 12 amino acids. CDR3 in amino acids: CSAGLADYEQYF. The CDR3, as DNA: TGCAGCGCCGGACTAGCGGATTACGAGCAGTACTTC.

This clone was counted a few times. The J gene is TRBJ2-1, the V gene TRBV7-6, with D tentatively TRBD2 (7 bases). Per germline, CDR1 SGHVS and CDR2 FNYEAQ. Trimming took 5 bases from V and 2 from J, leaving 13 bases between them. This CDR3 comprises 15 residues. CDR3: CASSRGGGAYNEQFF. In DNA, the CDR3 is TGTGCCAGCAGCCGCGGGGGCGGGGCCTACAATGAGCAGTTCTTC.

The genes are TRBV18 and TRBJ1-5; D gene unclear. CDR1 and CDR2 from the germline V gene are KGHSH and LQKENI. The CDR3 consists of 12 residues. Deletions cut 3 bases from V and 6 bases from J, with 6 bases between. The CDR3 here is CASSPGPQPQHF. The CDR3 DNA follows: TGTGCCAGCTCACCGGGCCCTCAGCCCCAGCATTTT.

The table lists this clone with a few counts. DNA of the CDR3: TGTGCCAGCAGCTTAGAAGGGACAGGGGATCAGCCCCAGCATTTT. This codes for CASSLEGTGDQPQHF. The rearrangement uses TRBV11-2 and TRBJ1-5; 10 bases align to TRBD1. The ends lost 0 bases at V and 5 bases at J; junction bases unmatched: 1. Germline-derived CDR1 and CDR2 are SGHAT and FQNNGV. The CDR3 has 15 residues.

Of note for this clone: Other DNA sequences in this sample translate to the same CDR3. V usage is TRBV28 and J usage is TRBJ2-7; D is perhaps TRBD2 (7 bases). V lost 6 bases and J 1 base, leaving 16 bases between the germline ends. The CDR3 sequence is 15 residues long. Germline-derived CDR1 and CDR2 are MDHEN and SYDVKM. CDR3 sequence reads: CASSLGGGGSYEQYF. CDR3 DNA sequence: TGTGCCAGCAGCTTAGGGGGAGGGGGGTCCTACGAGCAGTACTTC.

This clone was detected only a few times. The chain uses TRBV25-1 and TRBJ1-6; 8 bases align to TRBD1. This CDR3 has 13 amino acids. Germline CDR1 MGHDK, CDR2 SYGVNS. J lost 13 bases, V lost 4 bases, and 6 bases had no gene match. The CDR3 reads CASSVTGGRPLHF. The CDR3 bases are TGTGCCAGCAGTGTAACAGGGGGGAGGCCCCTCCACTTT. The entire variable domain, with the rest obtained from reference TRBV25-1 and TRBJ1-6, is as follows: EADIYQTPRYLVIGTGKKITLECSQTMGHDKMYWYQQDPGMELHLIHYSYGVNSTEKGDLSSESTVSRIRTEHFPLTLESARPSHTSQYLCASSVTGGRPLHFGNGTRLTVT.

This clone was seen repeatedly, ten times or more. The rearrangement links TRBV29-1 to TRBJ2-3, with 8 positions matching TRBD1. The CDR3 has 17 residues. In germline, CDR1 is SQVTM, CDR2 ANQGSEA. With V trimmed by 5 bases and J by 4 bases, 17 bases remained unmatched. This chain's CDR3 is CSVISRGLEFEADTQYF. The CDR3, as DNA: TGCAGCGTTATTTCCAGGGGGCTTGAGTTTGAGGCAGATACGCAGTATTTT.

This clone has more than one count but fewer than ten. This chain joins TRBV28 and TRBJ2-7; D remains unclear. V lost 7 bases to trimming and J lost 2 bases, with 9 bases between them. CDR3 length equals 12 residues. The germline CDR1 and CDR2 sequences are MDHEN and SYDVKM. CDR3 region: CASTPGTYEQYF. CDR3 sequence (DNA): TGTGCCAGCACCCCAGGAACCTACGAGCAGTACTTC.

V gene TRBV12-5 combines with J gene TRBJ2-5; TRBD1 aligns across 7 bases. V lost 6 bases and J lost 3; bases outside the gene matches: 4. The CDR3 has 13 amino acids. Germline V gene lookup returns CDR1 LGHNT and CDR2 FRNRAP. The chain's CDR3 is CASGPGTEETQYF. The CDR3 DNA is TGTGCTAGTGGCCCCGGGACAGAAGAGACCCAGTACTTC.

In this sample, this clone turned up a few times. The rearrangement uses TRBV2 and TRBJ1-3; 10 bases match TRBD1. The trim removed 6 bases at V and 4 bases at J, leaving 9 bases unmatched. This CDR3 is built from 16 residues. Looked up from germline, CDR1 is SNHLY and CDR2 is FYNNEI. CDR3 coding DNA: TGTGCCAGCAGGGGGGACAGGGGACGGCCCGGAAACACCATATATTTT. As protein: CASRGDRGRPGNTIYF.

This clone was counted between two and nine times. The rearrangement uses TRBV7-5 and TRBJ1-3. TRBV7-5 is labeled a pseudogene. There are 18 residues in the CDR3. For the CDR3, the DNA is TGTGCCAGAAGCTTAAAGTCGGGGGTCCCGAAATCTGGAAACACCATATATTTT. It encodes CARSLKSGVPKSGNTIYF.

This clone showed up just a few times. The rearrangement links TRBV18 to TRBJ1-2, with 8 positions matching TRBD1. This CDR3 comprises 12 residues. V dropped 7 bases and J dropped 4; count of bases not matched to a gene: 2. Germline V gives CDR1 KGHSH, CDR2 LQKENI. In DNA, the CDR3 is TGTGCCAGCTTTGGGACAGGCTATGGCTACACCTTC. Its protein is CASFGTGYGYTF.

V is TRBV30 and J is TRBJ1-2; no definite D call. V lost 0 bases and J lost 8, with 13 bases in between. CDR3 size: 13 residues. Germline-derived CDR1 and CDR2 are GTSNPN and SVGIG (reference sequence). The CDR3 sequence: CAWSVAAIRGYTF. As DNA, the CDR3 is TGTGCCTGGAGTGTAGCCGCGATTCGAGGCTACACCTTC.

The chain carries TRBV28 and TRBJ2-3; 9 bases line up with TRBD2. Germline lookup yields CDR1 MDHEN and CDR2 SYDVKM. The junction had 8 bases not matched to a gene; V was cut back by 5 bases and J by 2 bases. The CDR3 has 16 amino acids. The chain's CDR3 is CASSAVLAGDTDTQYF. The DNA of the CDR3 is TGTGCCAGCAGTGCCGTCTTAGCGGGAGACACAGATACGCAGTATTTT.